The 12 T cell receptor beta chains below come from one sample, sequenced in a study of blood T cell repertoires in COVID-19. Measured with immunoSEQ multiplex PCR; TCRdb has only the in-frame clones, and not every one. The data contain under 250,000 clones, around 80% of them singletons. The sample consisted of peripheral blood. These receptors were taken from a man aged 35-49 years with active or convalescent COVID-19.

The rearrangement uses TRBV10-3 and TRBJ1-1; 9 nucleotides align to TRBD1. This CDR3 has 16 residues. V trimming: 2 bases; J trimming: 3 bases; junction bases outside the gene matches: 7. Germline loops: CDR1 ENHRY, CDR2 SYGVKD. The CDR3 DNA reads TGTGCCATCAGTGAGGGATGGACAGGGGAGGACACTGAAGCTTTCTTT. Its protein product is CAISEGWTGEDTEAFF.

V usage is TRBV2 and J usage is TRBJ2-7, with D tentatively TRBD2 (6 bases). Trimming cost V 7 bases and J 4 bases, with 23 bases left between them. Germline assignment: CDR1 SNHLY and CDR2 FYNNEI. The CDR3 loop spans 16 amino acids. The CDR3 nucleotides are TGTGCCAGCACCCGAAACCGGCCGGGACTCCAATACGAGCAGTACTTC. Translating it yields CASTRNRPGLQYEQYF.

The CDR3 region is CASSVHRDRTASGANVLTF. The CDR3 nucleotides read TGTGCCAGCAGTGTACACCGGGACAGAACTGCCTCTGGGGCCAACGTCCTGACTTTC. The chain employs TRBV2 and TRBJ2-6, with 7 bases matching TRBD1. This CDR3 contains 19 residues. CDR1 and CDR2 from the germline V gene are SNHLY and FYNNEI. V was pared by 4 bases and J by 0 bases, with 12 bases of the junction left unmatched.

The chain carries TRBV6-5 and TRBJ1-6; D may be TRBD1 (6 bases). CDR1 is MNHEY and CDR2 is SVGAGI in the germline V gene. This CDR3 spans 14 amino acids. V was shortened by 6 bases and J by 8 bases, with 14 bases between the two germline ends. Written as DNA, the CDR3 is TGTGCCAGCAGGTTTTCGAACAGGGATTCACCCCTCCACTTT. It codes for CASRFSNRDSPLHF.

The chain has TRBV7-9 and TRBJ2-1; 8 bases match TRBD1. CDR1 and CDR2 from the germline V gene are SEHNR and FQNEAQ (reference sequence). CDR3 length equals 16 residues. With V trimmed by 4 bases and J by 3 bases, 8 bases remained unmatched. The CDR3 here is CASSSGQGVFYNEQFF. The CDR3 coding sequence is TGTGCCAGCAGCTCCGGACAGGGCGTGTTCTACAATGAGCAGTTCTTC.

The chain combines TRBV5-1 with TRBJ1-3; the D gene is possibly TRBD1 (5 bases). CDR3 length: 16 residues. Germline V gene data show CDR1 as SGHRS and CDR2 as YFSETQ. Trimming stripped 4 bases from V and 4 bases from J, with 18 bases between. DNA for the CDR3: TGCGCCAGCAGCGTGGGAGCAGGGCCAGGCGGAAACACCATATATTTT. Amino acids: CASSVGAGPGGNTIYF.

The chain combines TRBV27 with TRBJ1-5, with D perhaps matching TRBD1 (6 bases). This CDR3 is built from 16 residues. Germline lookup yields CDR1 MNHEY and CDR2 SMNVEV (reference sequence). The ends were cut back, 3 bases at V and 6 bases at J, with 18 bases in the middle. This chain's CDR3 is CASSLAGTGNSQPQHF. DNA of the CDR3: TGTGCCAGCAGTTTGGCCGGAACAGGGAATAGTCAGCCCCAGCATTTT.

The chain recombines TRBV25-1 with TRBJ1-2, with TRBD1 as a possible D gene (5 bases). Trimming pared 2 bases from V and 7 bases from J, leaving 11 bases between. Germline V gene data show CDR1 as MGHDK and CDR2 as SYGVNS. This CDR3 is built from 13 residues. The CDR3 nucleotides are TGTGCCAGCAGTGAACGCTGGGGCGGTGGCTACACCTTC. Translation gives CASSERWGGGYTF.

In this sample, this clone turned up a few times. The genes are TRBV27 and TRBJ1-1, with 7 positions matching TRBD1. The length of the CDR3 is 15 residues. The J segment lost 9 bases and the V segment lost 0 bases, leaving 10 bases of the junction unmatched. Germline assignment: CDR1 MNHEY and CDR2 SMNVEV (reference sequence). This CDR3 is CASSLSVQGGLKAFF. The CDR3 nucleotides are TGTGCCAGCAGTTTATCAGTCCAAGGGGGCCTAAAAGCTTTCTTT.

CDR3 DNA: TGTGCCAGCAGTTACTCGATCGACAGAATAAATTCACCCCTCCACTTT. Protein sequence: CASSYSIDRINSPLHF. This chain links TRBV6-5 with TRBJ1-6, with D maybe TRBD1 (5 bases). The CDR3 runs to 16 residues. V lost 0 bases, J lost 7 bases, and 13 bases lay in between. Germline V CDR1 and CDR2: MNHEY, SVGAGI.

J is TRBJ1-3 and V is TRBV3-1 (or the pseudogene TRBV3-2), with 10 nucleotides matching TRBD1. Germline loops: CDR1 LGHDT, CDR2 YNNKEL (reference sequence). The trim removed 4 bases at V and 9 bases at J, leaving 6 bases unmatched. The length of the CDR3 is 14 residues. The CDR3 DNA reads TGTGCCAGCAGCCGGAAAGGACAGGGGGTCACCATATATTTT. Encoded protein: CASSRKGQGVTIYF.

The CDR3 sequence is CASSEKGAGYGYTF. The CDR3 region has the DNA TGTGCCAGCAGTGAAAAGGGGGCAGGCTATGGCTACACCTTC. The chain has TRBV6-1 and TRBJ1-2, with 7 bases aligning to TRBD1. This CDR3 is built from 14 residues. Per germline, CDR1 MNHNS and CDR2 SASEGT. V trimming: 2 bases; J trimming: 4 bases; junction bases outside the gene matches: 4.